A single sample is the source of the 21 T cell receptor beta chains below, sequenced in a study of technical replicates of blood from a handful of donors. The table came from immunoSEQ multiplex PCR; TCRdb's copy has only in-frame clones and leaves some out. The sample includes approximately 65,000 clones, approximately 86% of them seen just once. Sequencing input: PBMCs. These receptors were obtained from a human donor in good health. Some clones in this sample may be carry-over from other donors' samples.

The V gene is TRBV11-2, the J gene TRBJ2-2, with D tentatively TRBD2 (5 bases). The CDR3 covers 14 residues. Germline V gene lookup returns CDR1 SGHAT and CDR2 FQNNGV. V lost 10 bases, J lost 5 bases, and 17 bases lay in between. The CDR3, as DNA: TGTGCCACCAACCGGGGTTCGGGAACCGGGGAGCTGTTTTTT. Translated: CATNRGSGTGELFF.

The J gene is TRBJ1-5, the V gene TRBV7-2, with 10 bases aligning to TRBD1. J lost 4 bases, V lost 5 bases, and 2 bases had no gene match. The CDR3 has 14 amino acids. Germline V lookup: CDR1 SGHTA, CDR2 FQGNSA. This CDR3 is CASSADRGNQPQHF. As DNA, the CDR3 is TGTGCCAGCAGCGCGGACAGGGGGAATCAGCCCCAGCATTTT.

The genes are TRBV27 and TRBJ1-6; weak D call: TRBD1 (6 bases). Germline CDR1 is MNHEY and CDR2 is SMNVEV (reference sequence). V was clipped by 2 bases and J by 7 bases, with 15 bases between them. The CDR3 has 16 residues. CDR3 loop: CASSLTRGGLNSPLHF. The CDR3 nucleotides read TGTGCCAGCAGTTTAACGAGGGGGGGTTTGAATTCACCCCTCCACTTT.

The genes are TRBV9 and TRBJ1-5; 12 nucleotides agree with TRBD1. The CDR3 contains 13 residues. In germline, CDR1 is SGDLS, CDR2 YYNGEE. Losses at the gene ends were 3 bases for V and 9 bases for J; bases not matched to a gene: 1. For the CDR3, the DNA is TGTGCCAGCAGCGAGGGACAGGGGGCGCCCCAGCATTTT. Its protein product is CASSEGQGAPQHF.

The V and J genes are TRBV27 and TRBJ2-7; 9 bases align to TRBD2. The CDR3 totals 15 residues. V trimming: 4 bases; J trimming: 4 bases; junction bases outside the gene matches: 8. The V gene's germline CDR1 is MNHEY and CDR2 SMNVEV (reference sequence). Here the CDR3 DNA reads TGTGCCAGCAGTTCCCTAGCGGGGCTTATTTACGAGCAGTACTTC. This translates into CASSSLAGLIYEQYF.

The gene calls are TRBV5-1 and TRBJ2-7; 8 nucleotides line up with TRBD2. Trimming at V came to 4 bases and at J to 2 bases, leaving 14 bases not matched to a gene. Germline V gives CDR1 SGHRS, CDR2 YFSETQ. The CDR3 has 17 residues. CDR3 sequence reads: CASSTGGRQGFTYEQYF. The DNA of the CDR3 is TGCGCCAGCAGCACGGGAGGGAGGCAGGGGTTCACCTACGAGCAGTACTTC.

DNA for the CDR3: TGTGCCAGCAGCATAAGTGGAGACAGATTAAAACTTAGCACAGATACGCAGTATTTT. Translating gives CASSISGDRLKLSTDTQYF. The chain uses TRBV5-4 and TRBJ2-3; a weak D match, TRBD1 (5 bases). Deletions cut 4 bases from V and 0 bases from J, with 24 bases between. The CDR3 is made up of 19 amino acids. Germline V gene lookup returns CDR1 SGHNT and CDR2 YYREEE (reference sequence).

The rearrangement uses TRBV2 and TRBJ2-1; 8 bases match TRBD2. V shed 3 bases, J shed 2 bases, and the junction held 3 bases outside the gene matches. CDR1 and CDR2 (germline): SNHLY, FYNNEI. The CDR3 has 15 residues. As DNA, the CDR3 is TGTGCCAGCAGTGAGGTAGCGGGGACCTACAATGAGCAGTTCTTC. This sequence encodes CASSEVAGTYNEQFF.

The chain employs TRBV11-2 and TRBJ1-1; possibly TRBD1 for D (5 bases). CDR1 and CDR2 from the germline V gene are SGHAT and FQNNGV. The V gene lost 3 bases and the J gene lost 5 bases, with 22 bases spanning the gap. CDR3 length: 17 residues. The CDR3: CASSLGGVGQSGTEAFF. CDR3 DNA sequence: TGTGCCAGCAGCTTGGGGGGGGTCGGACAAAGTGGAACTGAAGCTTTCTTT.

By frequency in the sample, this clone is large. CDR3 sequence (DNA): TGTGCCAGTAGTATGGGGGCGGGGGAAGAGACCCAGTACTTC. As protein: CASSMGAGEETQYF. This sequence joins TRBV19 and TRBJ2-5; D is possibly TRBD2 (7 bases). The CDR3 consists of 14 residues. The V gene's germline CDR1 is LNHDA and CDR2 SQIVND (reference sequence). V was clipped by 3 bases and J by 3 bases, with 11 bases between them.

This chain joins TRBV2 and TRBJ2-1; 12 nucleotides line up with TRBD2. The germline V gene encodes CDR1 SNHLY and CDR2 FYNNEI. The CDR3 length is 19 residues. Trimming removed 7 bases from V and 1 base from J; junction bases left unmatched: 14. DNA of the CDR3: TGTGCCAGCATATCGGCCGGGCTAGCGGGAGGGCATTCCTACAATGAGCAGTTCTTC. Protein product: CASISAGLAGGHSYNEQFF.

The CDR3 nucleotides read TGTGCCGTACCGCTACCTGGGCAGTACTTC. This gives the protein CAVPLPGQYF. The V gene is TRBV9, the J gene TRBJ2-7; D gene unclear. V lost 10 bases to trimming and J lost 9 bases, with 14 bases between them. The CDR3 length is 10 residues. The germline V gene has CDR1 SGDLS and CDR2 YYNGEE.

This chain uses TRBV18 with TRBJ2-4; 7 positions match TRBD2. Germline CDR1 is KGHSH and CDR2 is LQKENI. There are 16 residues in the CDR3. With 0 bases clipped from V and 2 bases from J, the junction kept 4 bases outside the gene matches. The CDR3 sequence is CASSPPGGVSKNIQYF. CDR3 nucleotide sequence: TGTGCCAGCTCACCACCGGGGGGGGTGTCCAAAAACATTCAGTACTTC.

The chain carries TRBV5-4 and TRBJ1-1; the D is unclear. The CDR3 spans 14 residues. CDR1 is SGHNT, CDR2 YYREEE, per germline (reference sequence). Trimming took off 1 base at V and 0 bases at J, with 7 bases between the two ends. CDR3 amino acids: CASSLMALNTEAFF. As DNA, the CDR3 is TGTGCCAGCAGCTTGATGGCACTGAACACTGAAGCTTTCTTT.

This clone was observed a few times. This chain links TRBV30 with TRBJ1-1, with 9 nucleotides matching TRBD1. With V trimmed by 3 bases and J by 1 base, 3 bases remained unmatched. CDR1 GTSNPN and CDR2 SVGIG come from the germline V gene (reference sequence). The CDR3 is 14 residues long. The CDR3 nucleotides are TGTGCCTGGAGGGGACAGGGACGGAACACTGAAGCTTTCTTT. Translating gives CAWRGQGRNTEAFF.

V and J are TRBV6-1 and TRBJ1-1, with 7 nucleotides matching TRBD1. This CDR3 comprises 13 residues. The germline V gene encodes CDR1 MNHNS and CDR2 SASEGT. Trimming at V came to 6 bases and at J to 7 bases, leaving 8 bases not matched to a gene. The CDR3 DNA sequence: TGTGCCAGCAGCGACAGGGAAGAAGGTGAAGCTTTCTTT. Translating gives CASSDREEGEAFF.

In DNA, the CDR3 is TGTGCCAGCAGTGTGGGGGGGAGAGTGTACTATGAGCAGTTCTTC. Its translation: CASSVGGRVYYEQFF. The chain links TRBV11-2 to TRBJ2-1; 7 positions agree with TRBD2. The germline V gene has CDR1 SGHAT and CDR2 FQNNGV. The junction had 13 bases not matched to a gene; V was cut back by 6 bases and J by 8 bases. This CDR3 comprises 15 residues.

The chain uses TRBV4-1 and TRBJ2-3, with 14 bases aligning to TRBD2. This CDR3 region has 19 residues. The germline CDR1 and CDR2 sequences are MGHRA and YSYEKL. V lost 0 bases, J lost 3 bases, and 8 bases stayed unmatched. In DNA, the CDR3 is TGCGCCAGCAGCCAAGATTCCGGACTAGCGGGAGGTCTTACAGATACGCAGTATTTT. It yields the protein CASSQDSGLAGGLTDTQYF.

The rearrangement links TRBV10-3 to TRBJ1-2; maybe TRBD1 (6 bases). V lost 6 bases and J 3 bases, leaving 11 bases between the germline ends. The germline gives CDR1 ENHRY, CDR2 SYGVKD. This CDR3 is built from 13 residues. The CDR3 spells CAIREGGYYGYTF. The CDR3 DNA reads TGTGCCATCAGGGAGGGGGGGTACTATGGCTACACCTTC.

The count of this clone is one. V and J are TRBV7-9 and TRBJ2-7; 7 bases align to TRBD1. After removal of 5 bases from V and 3 bases from J, the junction contained 7 bases not matched to a gene. Germline V gene lookup returns CDR1 SEHNR and CDR2 FQNEAQ (reference sequence). The CDR3 sequence is 14 residues long. In nucleotides, the CDR3 is TGTGCCAGCAGCCCAGGGGGACAACGCTACGAGCAGTACTTC. This sequence encodes CASSPGGQRYEQYF. Full variable domain (missing parts from reference TRBV7-9 and TRBJ2-7): DTGVSQNPRHKITKRGQNVTFRCDPISEHNRLYWYRQTLGQGPEFLTYFQNEAQLEKSRLLSDRFSAERPKGSFSTLEIQRTEQGDSAMYLCASSPGGQRYEQYFGPGTRLTVT.

This clone has a handful of counts. The V call is TRBV7-2, the J call TRBJ1-6; D not certain. The V end lost 5 bases, the J end lost 2 bases, and 10 bases lay between the germline ends. The germline V gene encodes CDR1 SGHTA and CDR2 FQGNSA. This CDR3 region has 15 residues. The CDR3 here is CASSISGTYNSPLHF. The CDR3 nucleotides read TGTGCCAGCAGCATCTCCGGGACCTATAATTCACCCCTCCACTTT.